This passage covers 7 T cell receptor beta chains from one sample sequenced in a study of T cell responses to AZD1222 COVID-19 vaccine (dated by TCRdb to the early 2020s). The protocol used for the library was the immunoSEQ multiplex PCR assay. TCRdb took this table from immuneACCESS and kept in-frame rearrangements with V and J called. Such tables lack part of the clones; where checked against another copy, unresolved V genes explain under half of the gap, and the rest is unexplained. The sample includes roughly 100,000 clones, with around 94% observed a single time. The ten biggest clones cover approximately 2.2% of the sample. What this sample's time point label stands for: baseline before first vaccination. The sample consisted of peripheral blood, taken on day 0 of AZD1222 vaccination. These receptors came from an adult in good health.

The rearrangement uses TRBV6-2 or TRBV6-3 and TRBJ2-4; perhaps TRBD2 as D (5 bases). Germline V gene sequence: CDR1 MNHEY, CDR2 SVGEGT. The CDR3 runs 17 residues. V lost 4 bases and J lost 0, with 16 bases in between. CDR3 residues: CASSSERLAGAKNIQYF. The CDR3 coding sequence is TGTGCCAGCAGTTCGGAGCGGCTGGCGGGAGCCAAAAACATTCAGTACTTC.

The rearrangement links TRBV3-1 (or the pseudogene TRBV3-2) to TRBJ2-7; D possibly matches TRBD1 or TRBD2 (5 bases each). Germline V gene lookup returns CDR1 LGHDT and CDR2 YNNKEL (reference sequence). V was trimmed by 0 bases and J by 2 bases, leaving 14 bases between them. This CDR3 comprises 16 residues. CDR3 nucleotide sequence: TGTGCCAGCAGCCAAGATCCAGGGACGTCTACCTACGAGCAGTACTTC. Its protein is CASSQDPGTSTYEQYF.

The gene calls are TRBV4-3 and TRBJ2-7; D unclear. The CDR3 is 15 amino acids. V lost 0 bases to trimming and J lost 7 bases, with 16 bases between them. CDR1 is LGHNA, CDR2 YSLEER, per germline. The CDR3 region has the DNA TGCGCCAGCAGCCAAGATTCACCTTCTCCTCAGGAGCAGTACTTC. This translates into CASSQDSPSPQEQYF.

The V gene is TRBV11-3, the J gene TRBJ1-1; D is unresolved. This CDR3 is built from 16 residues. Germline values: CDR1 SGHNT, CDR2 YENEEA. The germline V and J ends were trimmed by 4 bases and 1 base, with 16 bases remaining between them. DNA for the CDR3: TGTGCCAGCAGCTCACCTCAACGTATACGGAACACTGAAGCTTTCTTT. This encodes CASSSPQRIRNTEAFF. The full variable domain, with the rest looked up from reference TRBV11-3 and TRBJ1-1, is EAGVVQSPRYKIIEKKQPVAFWCNPISGHNTLYWYLQNLGQGPELLIRYENEEAVDDSQLPKDRFSAERLKGVDSTLKIQPAELGDSAVYLCASSSPQRIRNTEAFFGQGTRLTVV.

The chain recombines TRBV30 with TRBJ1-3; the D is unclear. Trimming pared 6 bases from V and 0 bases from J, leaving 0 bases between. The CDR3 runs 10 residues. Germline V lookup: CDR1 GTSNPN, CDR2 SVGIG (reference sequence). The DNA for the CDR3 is TGTGCCTGCTCTGGAAACACCATATATTTT. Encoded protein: CACSGNTIYF. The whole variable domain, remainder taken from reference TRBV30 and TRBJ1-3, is SQTIHQWPATLVQPVGSPLSLECTVEGTSNPNLYWYRQAAGRGLQLLFYSVGIGQISSEVPQNLSASRPQDRQFILSSKKLLLSDSGFYLCACSGNTIYFGEGSWLTVV.

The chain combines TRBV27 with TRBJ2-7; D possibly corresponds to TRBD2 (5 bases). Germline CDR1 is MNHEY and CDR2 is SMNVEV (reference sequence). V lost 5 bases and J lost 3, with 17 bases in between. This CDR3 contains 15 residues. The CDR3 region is CASSLIMGAGYEQYF. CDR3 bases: TGTGCCAGCAGTCTAATAATGGGAGCAGGCTACGAGCAGTACTTC.

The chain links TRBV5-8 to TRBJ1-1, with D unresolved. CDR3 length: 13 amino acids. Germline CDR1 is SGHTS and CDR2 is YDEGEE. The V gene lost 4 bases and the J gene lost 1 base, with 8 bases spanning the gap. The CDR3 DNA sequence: TGTGCCAGCAGCGCGCACCGGAACACTGAAGCTTTCTTT. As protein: CASSAHRNTEAFF.